Presented here are 16 T cell receptor beta chains from one specimen sequenced in a study of neurological immune-mediated disorders. Regarding time point: longitudinal time-point 1 (baseline). TCRdb processed the 5' RACE reads anew with MiXCR; each CDR3 protein has one entry. Seen here are fewer than 90,000 distinct CDR3 sequences, roughly 10% observed once, and the top ten hold 9.5% to 10%. Input material: PBMCs. These receptor sequences come from a man in his thirties or forties in good health.

This clonotype was seen at least ten times. The rearrangement uses TRBV12-5 and TRBJ1-2; D is unclear. CDR3 size: 13 residues. V was cut by 2 bases and J by 8 bases, with 12 bases left in between. The germline V gene has CDR1 LGHNT and CDR2 FRNRAP. The CDR3: CASGLNADGGYTF. The CDR3 region has the DNA TGTGCTAGTGGTTTGAACGCCGATGGGGGCTACACCTTC. The full variable domain, with the rest looked up from reference TRBV12-5 and TRBJ1-2, is DARVTQTPRHKVTEMGQEVTMRCQPILGHNTVFWYRQTMMQGLELLAYFRNRAPLDDSGMPKDRFSAEMPDATLATLKIQPSEPRDSAVYFCASGLNADGGYTFGSGTRLTVV.

This clonotype has a count of ten or more. The J gene is TRBJ2-7, the V gene TRBV10-1; maybe TRBD1 (6 bases). The CDR3 length is 12 residues. CDR1 is WNHNN, CDR2 SYGVQD, per germline (reference sequence). The V end lost 6 bases, the J end lost 3 bases, and 9 bases lay between the germline ends. The CDR3 region is CASRGDNYEQYF. CDR3 in DNA: TGCGCCAGCAGGGGGGACAACTACGAGCAGTACTTC.

This clonotype was counted at least ten times. The chain carries TRBV20-1 and TRBJ2-2; 9 nucleotides line up with TRBD2. The CDR3 runs 15 residues. Per the germline V gene, CDR1 is DFQATT and CDR2 is SNEGSKA (reference sequence). Trimming removed 2 bases from V and 4 bases from J; junction bases left unmatched: 5. The CDR3 DNA sequence: TGCAGTGCTAGAATAGCGGGAGTAACCACCGGGGAGCTGTTTTTT. Amino acid sequence: CSARIAGVTTGELFF.

This clonotype has a count of ten or more. The chain links TRBV20-1 to TRBJ2-1; TRBD1 or TRBD2 may be the D gene (6 bases each). Trimming shortened V by 3 bases and J by 6 bases, and 15 bases separated the two germline ends. Germline CDR1 and CDR2: DFQATT and SNEGSKA (reference sequence). The CDR3 spans 14 residues. CDR3 DNA: TGCAGTGCTAGGAAGGGGGGCAGGGGCAATGAGCAGTTCTTC. Translation gives CSARKGGRGNEQFF.

This clonotype has a single count. The V call is TRBV27, the J call TRBJ2-1; 10 positions agree with TRBD2. The germline CDR1 and CDR2 sequences are MNHEY and SMNVEV (reference sequence). The CDR3 runs 14 residues. With V trimmed by 2 bases and J by 9 bases, 4 bases remained unmatched. CDR3 region: CASSLLAGALEQFF. The CDR3 DNA follows: TGTGCCAGCAGTTTACTAGCGGGAGCCCTTGAGCAGTTCTTC.

This clonotype was picked up many times. This CDR3 is CSASGLAGGPRDEQFF. CDR3 nucleotide sequence: TGCAGTGCTAGCGGACTAGCGGGAGGGCCAAGGGATGAGCAGTTCTTC. The gene calls are TRBV20-1 and TRBJ2-1; 15 bases map to TRBD2. With V trimmed by 3 bases and J by 8 bases, 8 bases remained unmatched. This CDR3 is 16 amino acids long. Germline lookup yields CDR1 DFQATT and CDR2 SNEGSKA (reference sequence).

Regarding this clonotype: A read error may explain this, as a much larger clone is one base away. The V gene is TRBV27, the J gene TRBJ2-3, with D possibly being TRBD1 (6 bases). CDR3 length: 16 residues. The germline V gene has CDR1 MNHEY and CDR2 SMNVEV (reference sequence). The V gene lost 9 bases and the J gene lost 9 bases, with 28 bases spanning the gap. CDR3 amino acids: CARSTSQGLGFGTQYF. As DNA, the CDR3 is TGTGCCAGAAGTACCTCACAGGGCTTGGGTTTCGGCACGCAGTATTTT.

This clonotype occurred many times. This chain connects TRBV7-2 to TRBJ1-3; D not certain. Germline V CDR1 and CDR2: SGHTA, FQGNSA. The CDR3 contains 15 residues. V was pared by 5 bases and J by 0 bases, with 11 bases between. The CDR3: CASSLLPGSGNTIYF. The CDR3 DNA is TGTGCCAGCAGCCTTCTACCTGGCTCTGGAAACACCATATATTTT.

Many counts were recorded for this clonotype. The gene calls are TRBV15 and TRBJ2-5, with D possibly being TRBD2 (6 bases). Germline V lookup: CDR1 LNHNV, CDR2 YYDKDF (reference sequence). Trimming removed 3 bases from V and 5 bases from J, with 16 bases in between. The CDR3 totals 15 residues. In nucleotides, the CDR3 is TGTGCCACCAGCAGGGCCCCGGGACTCGGGGAGACCCAGTACTTC. As protein: CATSRAPGLGETQYF.

This clonotype has at least ten counts. The chain links TRBV14 to TRBJ2-1; TRBD2 matches at 10 bases. The CDR3 consists of 13 residues. CDR1 and CDR2 (germline): SGHDN, FVKESK. J gave up 12 bases and V 4 bases, and 6 bases lay outside the gene matches. Here the CDR3 reads CASSLPGLALQFF. CDR3 coding DNA: TGTGCCAGCAGCCTACCGGGACTAGCGCTGCAGTTCTTC.

Many counts were recorded for this clonotype. CDR3 bases: TGCAGCAAAAGTAACGGGGAGACCCAGTACTTC. As protein: CSKSNGETQYF. The rearrangement links TRBV20-1 to TRBJ2-5, with D uncertain. Germline-derived CDR1 and CDR2 are DFQATT and SNEGSKA (reference sequence). This CDR3 contains 11 residues.

This clonotype was observed at least ten times. The V and J genes are TRBV12-3 or TRBV12-4 and TRBJ2-7; perhaps TRBD1 as D (5 bases). The CDR3 contains 14 residues. V was shortened by 0 bases and J by 4 bases, with 10 bases between the two germline ends. CDR3 DNA: TGTGCCAGCAGTTTAGCACAGGCGTGGTACGAGCAGTACTTC. Protein sequence: CASSLAQAWYEQYF.

This clonotype was observed many times. The V and J genes are TRBV29-1 and TRBJ2-1; 9 bases are shared with TRBD2. Germline CDR1 SQVTM, CDR2 ANQGSEA. There are 15 residues in the CDR3. The V segment lost 4 bases and the J segment 2 bases; nucleotides outside the gene matches: 6. CDR3 residues: CSVVSREGAYNEQFF. CDR3 DNA sequence: TGCAGCGTTGTCTCGCGGGAGGGCGCCTACAATGAGCAGTTCTTC.

This clonotype was seen ten or more times. The J gene is TRBJ2-5, the V gene TRBV7-8; possibly TRBD1 for D (5 bases). V was clipped by 1 base and J by 5 bases, with 14 bases between them. This CDR3 has 15 amino acids. Germline-derived CDR1 and CDR2 are SGHVS and FQNEAQ. For the CDR3, the DNA is TGTGCCAGCAGCTTAGATTCAGGGCAGAGGGAGACCCAGTACTTC. Translated: CASSLDSGQRETQYF.

This clonotype appeared many times. The J gene is TRBJ2-1, the V gene TRBV7-3, with no clear D. Germline-derived CDR1 and CDR2 are SGHTA and FQGTGA. Trimming removed 5 bases at V and 7 bases at J, with 15 bases between. The CDR3 length is 14 residues. In DNA, the CDR3 is TGTGCCAGCAGCCTAAATCCCCCGTGGAATGAGCAGTTCTTC. It codes for CASSLNPPWNEQFF.

This clonotype was seen repeatedly, ten times or more. The chain employs TRBV29-1 and TRBJ1-3; possibly TRBD1 for D (5 bases). Germline V gene data show CDR1 as SQVTM and CDR2 as ANQGSEA. The CDR3 consists of 14 residues. V shed 7 bases and J shed 0 bases, with 13 bases lying between them. For the CDR3, the DNA is TGCAGCGCAAAAGGGGCTGCCTCTGGAAACACCATATATTTT. Its translation: CSAKGAASGNTIYF.